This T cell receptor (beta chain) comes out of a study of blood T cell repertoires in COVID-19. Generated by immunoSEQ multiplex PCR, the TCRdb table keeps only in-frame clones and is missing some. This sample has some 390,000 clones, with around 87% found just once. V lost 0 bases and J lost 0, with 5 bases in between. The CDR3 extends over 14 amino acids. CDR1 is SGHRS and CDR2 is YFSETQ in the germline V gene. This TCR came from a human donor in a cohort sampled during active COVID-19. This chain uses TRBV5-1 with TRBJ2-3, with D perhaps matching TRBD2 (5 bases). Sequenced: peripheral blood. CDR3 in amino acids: CASSLERSTDTQYF. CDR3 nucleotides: TGCGCCAGCAGCTTGGAGCGGAGCACAGATACGCAGTATTTT.